Detailed here is one T cell receptor (beta chain). The authors' processing: Junction-only immunoSEQ sequences carried no quality scores, so filtering differed. Assay: immunoSEQ multiplex PCR; the TCRdb copy retains only in-frame clones and omits some. The D gene and trimming were derived from the DNA, and the V and J assignments and clone size from that table. This sample carries roughly 2 million clones, over 85% of them seen once, and the ten largest clones take 1.1%. CD45RO-negative cells were positively selected for CCR7, leaving out terminally differentiated effector memory CD45RA+ cells. The CDR3 sequence is 16 residues long. V was pared by 5 bases and J by 1 base, with 18 bases between. Germline CDR1 and CDR2: SGHTA and FQGNSA. The sample comes from a study of shared clonotypes between healthy human individuals.

The clonotype originates from a man younger than 35 in good health. This chain uses TRBV7-2 with TRBJ2-7; D possibly corresponds to TRBD2 (6 bases). Source material: naive CD8+ T cells sorted from blood. The CDR3 nucleotides read TGTGCCAGCAGCCCCGAAGAAGCGGGCCCGTCCTACGAGCAGTACTTC. Translating it yields CASSPEEAGPSYEQYF.